At least ten counts were recorded for the clone carrying this TCR beta chain. Its specificity is not known. This sample is part of a study of regulatory T cells in long-lasting Graves disease. Investigators prepared the TCR beta libraries by applying iRepertoire HTBI primers and Arm-PCR of CDR3 regions. TCRdb itself ran the multiplex PCR reads through MiXCR, one entry per CDR3 protein. Here the sample spans around 250,000 distinct CDR3 sequences, 18% being singletons. The time point was: newly diagnosed GD, antithyroid drugs for less than 3 months. Isolated PBMC RNA provided the starting material for the TCR library. Germline V gene data show CDR1 as SQVTM and CDR2 as ANQGSEA. The V and J ends lost 8 bases and 0 bases, in that order; junction bases with no gene match: 5. The CDR3 contains 14 residues. The study's findings and limits: With some 2,800 shared public clonotypes, persistent patients exceeded new patients, who shared about a thousand.

The same sample was also studied in work on T cells in Graves' hyperthyroidism and ophthalmopathy. That paper states: HTBI primers drove first-round RT-PCR of the TCR CDR3.

The sequencing used peripheral blood mononuclear cells (PBMCs), collected at new diagnosis, from a patient treated with antithyroid drugs. This sequence originates from a woman younger than 45 with Graves disease. J is TRBJ2-2 and V is TRBV29-1, with 8 bases matching TRBD1. CDR3 protein: CSPEDRANTGELFF. The DNA for the CDR3 is TGCAGCCCGGAGGACAGGGCGAACACCGGGGAGCTGTTTTTT.